Shown below are 13 T cell receptor beta chains from a single sample sequenced in a study of technical replicates of blood from a handful of donors. Sequencing used immunoSEQ multiplex PCR; TCRdb keeps in-frame clones, though not all of them. Of about 83,000 clones listed, approximately 97% are singletons. Sequenced input: T cells isolated from PBMCs. Source of these receptors: a human donor in good health.

The J gene is TRBJ2-5, the V gene TRBV11-2, with 9 bases that match TRBD1. Germline loops: CDR1 SGHAT, CDR2 FQNNGV. The CDR3 is 16 residues long. Trimming took 7 bases from V and 2 from J; bases not matched to a gene: 11. The CDR3 spells CASTDADRGYQETQYF. The CDR3 bases are TGTGCCAGCACCGATGCGGACAGGGGATATCAAGAGACCCAGTACTTC.

The genes are TRBV7-3 and TRBJ2-7; weak D call: TRBD2 (7 bases). V dropped 2 bases and J dropped 6 bases, with 11 bases sitting between them. The germline V gene encodes CDR1 SGHTA and CDR2 FQGTGA. The CDR3 runs to 13 residues. CDR3 bases: TGTGCCAGCAGCTTACAGGGAGGGGGCGAGCAGTACTTC. Translated, it gives CASSLQGGGEQYF.

The V and J genes are TRBV7-6 and TRBJ2-7; 11 bases agree with TRBD2. V lost 1 base, J lost 4 bases, and 6 bases stayed unmatched. The CDR3 contains 16 residues. CDR1 SGHVS and CDR2 FNYEAQ come from the germline V gene. CDR3 sequence: CASSLVGTSGSYEQYF. In DNA form, the CDR3 reads TGTGCCAGCAGCTTAGTGGGAACTAGCGGGAGTTACGAGCAGTACTTC.

The chain employs TRBV14 and TRBJ1-1, with 9 nucleotides matching TRBD1. The V segment lost 4 bases and the J segment 5 bases; nucleotides outside the gene matches: 11. The CDR3 runs 16 residues. Per germline, CDR1 SGHDN and CDR2 FVKESK. Here the CDR3 DNA reads TGTGCCAGCAGCCGATTGGACAGGGGAGATAGGACTGAAGCTTTCTTT. Translating it yields CASSRLDRGDRTEAFF.

The chain employs TRBV6-5 and TRBJ1-3, with D perhaps TRBD1 (5 bases). V was pared by 7 bases and J by 3 bases, with 7 bases between. The CDR3 runs 12 residues. Germline V gene sequence: CDR1 MNHEY, CDR2 SVGAGI. DNA for the CDR3: TGTGCCAGCAAAGGGGATGGAAACACCATATATTTT. It encodes CASKGDGNTIYF.

The chain carries TRBV2 and TRBJ1-3, with TRBD1 matching over 7 bases. V shed 9 bases, J shed 8 bases, and the junction held 7 bases outside the gene matches. This CDR3 region has 12 residues. CDR1 SNHLY and CDR2 FYNNEI come from the germline V gene. The CDR3 DNA follows: TGTGCCAGTGGGACAGCTCCAGACACCATATATTTT. As protein: CASGTAPDTIYF.

This clone was recorded once. This sequence joins TRBV27 and TRBJ2-5, with D possibly being TRBD1 (6 bases). The CDR3 has 15 residues. Germline V gene data show CDR1 as MNHEY and CDR2 as SMNVEV (reference sequence). Trimming shortened V by 6 bases and J by 1 base, and 15 bases separated the two germline ends. The CDR3 nucleotides read TGTGCCAGCAGCGTGGGACAAAATGTCCAAGAGACCCAGTACTTC. Residues: CASSVGQNVQETQYF.

This clone was observed a single time. The V call is TRBV6-6, the J call TRBJ2-3; D is undetermined. Trimming removed 1 base at V and 6 bases at J, with 8 bases between. CDR1 and CDR2 from the germline V gene are MNHNY and SVGAGI (reference sequence). The CDR3 has 13 residues. Here the CDR3 DNA reads TGTGCCAGCAGTTACTATAGATCTGATACGCAGTATTTT. Residues: CASSYYRSDTQYF.

The V and J genes are TRBV6-1 and TRBJ1-5, with D tentatively TRBD1 (5 bases). Trimming removed 2 bases at V and 6 bases at J, with 26 bases between. CDR1 is MNHNS and CDR2 is SASEGT in the germline V gene. This CDR3 has 19 amino acids. CDR3 DNA: TGTGCCAGCAGTGAATTAACAGGTTTTCCCCAGGGATGGAGTCAGCCCCAGCATTTT. Translated: CASSELTGFPQGWSQPQHF.

This clone was seen once. This sequence joins TRBV7-9 and TRBJ2-1, with 9 bases fitting TRBD2. CDR3 length: 15 residues. V shed 3 bases and J 8 bases; nucleotides not matched to a gene: 8. Germline loops: CDR1 SEHNR, CDR2 FQNEAQ (reference sequence). This chain's CDR3 is CASSLGLAQVDEQFF. DNA of the CDR3: TGTGCCAGCAGCTTGGGACTAGCCCAAGTTGATGAGCAGTTCTTC.

The chain carries TRBV29-1 and TRBJ2-2; weak D call: TRBD2 (6 bases). V was cut by 7 bases and J by 1 base, with 16 bases left in between. Germline CDR1 is SQVTM and CDR2 is ANQGSEA. The length of the CDR3 is 15 residues. The CDR3 bases are TGCAGCGGGGCTTGGGGGACTCTGAACACCGGGGAGCTGTTTTTT. Translated: CSGAWGTLNTGELFF.

The chain is built from TRBV19 and TRBJ1-1; a possible D gene is TRBD1 (6 bases). The CDR3 has 16 residues. CDR1 is LNHDA and CDR2 is SQIVND in the germline V gene (reference sequence). Trimming stripped 5 bases from V and 4 bases from J, with 20 bases between. The CDR3 nucleotides read TGTGCCAGTAGTTCCCTCGGGGGGGCTTTCGGCACTGAAGCTTTCTTT. Amino acid sequence: CASSSLGGAFGTEAFF.

The V and J genes are TRBV2 and TRBJ2-3, with 9 bases identical to TRBD1. Germline lookup yields CDR1 SNHLY and CDR2 FYNNEI. The CDR3 has 17 residues. V lost 5 bases, J lost 6 bases, and 15 bases stayed unmatched. This chain's CDR3 is CASSTGQGWRIEDTQYF. In DNA form, the CDR3 reads TGTGCCAGCAGTACCGGACAGGGGTGGCGAATTGAGGATACGCAGTATTTT.